The 23 T cell receptor beta chains reported below all come from one sample, sequenced in a study of identical twins. TCRdb re-derived calls from the 5' RACE reads in MiXCR, one entry per CDR3 protein. Counted here are about 150,000 distinct CDR3 sequences, under 4.5% occurring once; the ten biggest clones make up more than 6.5%. Sequencing was carried out using memory T cells sorted from blood. All receptors derive from a man aged 18-30 years in good health.

V gene TRBV11-2 combines with J gene TRBJ2-1; D call uncertain. The length of the CDR3 is 12 residues. Germline V gives CDR1 SGHAT, CDR2 FQNNGV. The ends were cut back, 5 bases at V and 8 bases at J, with 10 bases in the middle. The CDR3 loop is CASSHDTYEQFF. The CDR3 DNA reads TGTGCCAGCAGCCACGATACATATGAGCAGTTCTTC. Together with reference TRBV11-2 and TRBJ2-1, the CDR3 gives the full variable domain: EAGVAQSPRYKIIEKRQSVAFWCNPISGHATLYWYQQILGQGPKLLIQFQNNGVVDDSQLPKDRFSAERLKGVDSTLKIQPAKLEDSAVYLCASSHDTYEQFFGPGTRLTVL.

This clonotype was counted many times. The chain uses TRBV12-3 or TRBV12-4 and TRBJ2-5; a weak D match, TRBD1 (5 bases). There are 13 residues in the CDR3. Trimming removed 6 bases at V and 5 bases at J, with 13 bases between. CDR3 in amino acids: CASRLRVEETQYF. CDR3 coding DNA: TGTGCCAGCAGACTCAGGGTGGAGGAGACCCAGTACTTC.

This clonotype occurred many times. This chain joins TRBV3-1 and TRBJ2-4, with a possible D match to TRBD1 (6 bases). The V gene lost 4 bases and the J gene lost 7 bases, with 8 bases spanning the gap. CDR1 is LGHDT and CDR2 is YNNKEL in the germline V gene (reference sequence). The CDR3 spans 12 residues. The CDR3 spells CASSLTGNIQYF. In DNA form, the CDR3 reads TGTGCCAGCAGCCTAACAGGGAACATTCAGTACTTC. Filled out from reference TRBV3-1 and TRBJ2-4, the complete variable domain reads DTAVSQTPKYLVTQMGNDKSIKCEQNLGHDTMYWYKQDSKKFLKIMFSYNNKELIINETVPNRFSPKSPDKAHLNLHINSLELGDSAVYFCASSLTGNIQYFGAGTRLSVL.

This clonotype was detected ten times or more. The chain joins TRBV10-3 to TRBJ2-7; the D is unclear. Germline assignment: CDR1 ENHRY and CDR2 SYGVKD. The CDR3 is 11 amino acids. The V end lost 6 bases, the J end lost 0 bases, and 3 bases lay between the germline ends. The CDR3 loop reads CAISNSYEQYF. The DNA for the CDR3 is TGTGCCATCAGCAACTCCTACGAGCAGTACTTC.

The table lists this clonotype with many counts. This chain uses TRBV2 with TRBJ2-1; D call uncertain. V was trimmed by 2 bases and J by 12 bases, leaving 23 bases between them. This CDR3 is 16 amino acids long. The V gene's germline CDR1 is SNHLY and CDR2 FYNNEI. The CDR3 protein is CASSELSIVSSLRQFF. In nucleotides, the CDR3 is TGTGCCAGCAGTGAACTTTCCATAGTGTCTAGTTTGAGGCAGTTCTTC.

This clonotype was counted ten times or more. The chain couples TRBV5-1 to TRBJ2-3; the D is unclear. The germline V gene has CDR1 SGHRS and CDR2 YFSETQ. V shed 3 bases and J shed 3 bases, with 11 bases lying between them. The CDR3 loop spans 14 amino acids. CDR3 coding DNA: TGCGCCAGCAGCTCGACGGAAAAAACAGATACGCAGTATTTT. It codes for CASSSTEKTDTQYF.

Ten or more counts support this clonotype. The rearrangement links TRBV27 to TRBJ2-3; 14 bases are a match to TRBD2. With V trimmed by 6 bases and J by 3 bases, 5 bases remained unmatched. Germline V gives CDR1 MNHEY, CDR2 SMNVEV (reference sequence). The CDR3 runs to 16 residues. The CDR3 region has the DNA TGTGCCAGCAGCCACCGACTAGCGGGAGGGACAGATACGCAGTATTTT. This gives the protein CASSHRLAGGTDTQYF.

In this sample, this clonotype turned up a few times. The rearrangement joins TRBV4-2 to TRBJ2-2; 12 nucleotides align to TRBD1. Germline lookup yields CDR1 LGHNA and CDR2 YNFKEQ. V trimming: 0 bases; J trimming: 5 bases; junction bases outside the gene matches: 13. This CDR3 comprises 20 residues. The CDR3 DNA is TGTGCCAGCAGCCAAGAAGTTATAGTGGGGACAGGGGGCTTGACCGGGGAGCTGTTTTTT. This codes for CASSQEVIVGTGGLTGELFF.

This chain connects TRBV30 to TRBJ2-2, with 7 bases aligning to TRBD1. J was trimmed by 1 base and V by 5 bases; bases with no gene match: 7. This CDR3 has 15 residues. The V gene's germline CDR1 is GTSNPN and CDR2 SVGIG (reference sequence). CDR3 bases: TGTGCCTGGTTGAGCCGGGACAGGAACACCGGGGAGCTGTTTTTT. Amino acid sequence: CAWLSRDRNTGELFF.

This clonotype appeared many times. V usage is TRBV7-9 and J usage is TRBJ1-1; D is uncertain. The V gene lost 0 bases and the J gene lost 4 bases, with 15 bases spanning the gap. CDR1 is SEHNR, CDR2 FQNEAQ, per germline (reference sequence). The CDR3 totals 16 residues. In DNA form, the CDR3 reads TGTGCCAGCAGCTTAGCGCGTCGGTACTGGAGCACTGAAGCTTTCTTT. It is translated as CASSLARRYWSTEAFF. Based on the CDR3 plus reference TRBV7-9 and TRBJ1-1, the full variable domain is DTGVSQNPRHKITKRGQNVTFRCDPISEHNRLYWYRQTLGQGPEFLTYFQNEAQLEKSRLLSDRFSAERPKGSFSTLEIQRTEQGDSAMYLCASSLARRYWSTEAFFGQGTRLTVV.

Ten or more counts support this clonotype. The chain recombines TRBV5-1 with TRBJ2-3, with D possibly TRBD2 on 5 matching bases. V was shortened by 0 bases and J by 3 bases, with 11 bases between the two germline ends. CDR3 length: 15 residues. Germline loops: CDR1 SGHRS, CDR2 YFSETQ. CDR3 sequence reads: CASSLGGIPTDTQYF. The DNA for the CDR3 is TGCGCCAGCAGCTTGGGAGGGATTCCAACAGATACGCAGTATTTT.

This clonotype was counted many times. CDR3 region: CASSHHPGLDYNEQFF. The CDR3 DNA sequence: TGTGCCAGCAGTCATCACCCGGGACTAGACTACAATGAGCAGTTCTTC. The V call is TRBV7-8, the J call TRBJ2-1; 8 bases line up with TRBD2. This CDR3 is 16 amino acids long. Germline lookup yields CDR1 SGHVS and CDR2 FQNEAQ. With 6 bases clipped from V and 3 bases from J, the junction kept 10 bases outside the gene matches.

In this sample, this clonotype turned up many times. The J gene is TRBJ2-1, the V gene TRBV11-2; 7 positions agree with TRBD1. Germline assignment: CDR1 SGHAT and CDR2 FQNNGV. J lost 6 bases, V lost 4 bases, and 3 bases had no gene match. This CDR3 is 13 amino acids long. The CDR3 region is CASSYGTANEQFF. CDR3 bases: TGTGCCAGCAGCTATGGGACAGCCAATGAGCAGTTCTTC.

This clonotype has just one count. CDR3 sequence reads: CASSEAHHGQGPSSYNEQFF. The DNA of the CDR3 is TGTGCCAGCAGTGAAGCCCACCATGGACAGGGCCCCAGCTCCTACAATGAGCAGTTCTTC. This chain connects TRBV6-1 to TRBJ2-1; 8 nucleotides agree with TRBD1. This CDR3 spans 20 amino acids. Unmatched junction bases numbered 13, after V lost 0 bases and J lost 0 bases. From germline, CDR1 is MNHNS and CDR2 SASEGT.

The sample holds many counts of this clonotype. The rearrangement joins TRBV20-1 to TRBJ1-3, with D hard to call. The CDR3 has 11 amino acids. The germline V gene has CDR1 DFQATT and CDR2 SNEGSKA (reference sequence). Trimming left V 6 bases short and J 0 bases short, with 3 bases between. CDR3 residues: CSAGSGNTIYF. CDR3 DNA: TGCAGTGCGGGCTCTGGAAACACCATATATTTT.

Many counts were recorded for this clonotype. The rearrangement uses TRBV6-5 and TRBJ1-2; D not resolved. Trimming stripped 7 bases from V and 8 bases from J, with 14 bases between. Germline-derived CDR1 and CDR2 are MNHEY and SVGAGI. The CDR3 has 12 amino acids. The CDR3 sequence is CASMSGLGGYTF. As DNA, the CDR3 is TGTGCCAGCATGAGCGGGCTTGGAGGCTACACCTTC.

This clonotype has at least ten counts. The gene calls are TRBV7-2 and TRBJ2-6, with a possible D match to TRBD2 (5 bases). V lost 10 bases to trimming and J lost 4 bases, with 11 bases between them. This CDR3 is built from 13 residues. Germline CDR1 reads SGHTA; CDR2 reads FQGNSA. DNA of the CDR3: TGTGCCACAGCGGAGGCCGGGGCCAACGTCCTGACTTTC. Translation: CATAEAGANVLTF.

In its sample, this clonotype was seen a few times. This chain joins TRBV7-9 and TRBJ2-4; 7 positions agree with TRBD2. In germline, CDR1 is SEHNR, CDR2 FQNEAQ (reference sequence). Trimming removed 8 bases from V and 0 bases from J; junction bases left unmatched: 10. CDR3 length: 16 amino acids. The CDR3 bases are TGTGCCAGCGGGATACTAGCGACGAAAGCCAAAAACATTCAGTACTTC. Translating it yields CASGILATKAKNIQYF.

With respect to this clonotype: With a much larger clone just one base away, this may be a read error. The genes are TRBV20-1 and TRBJ2-3; TRBD2 agrees at 12 bases. Germline loops: CDR1 DFQATT, CDR2 SNEGSKA (reference sequence). The CDR3 length is 17 residues. Trimming at V came to 5 bases and at J to 1 base, leaving 10 bases not matched to a gene. CDR3 sequence reads: CSAGAQRLAGGTDTQYF. CDR3 nucleotide sequence: TGCAGTGCTGGAGCCCAAAGACTAGCGGGAGGCACAGATACGCAGTATTTT.

The sample holds many counts of this clonotype. The chain employs TRBV10-3 and TRBJ2-2; TRBD1 might be the D (6 bases). The CDR3 spans 17 residues. Trimming cost V 3 bases and J 5 bases, with 19 bases left between them. Germline CDR1 ENHRY, CDR2 SYGVKD. The CDR3 here is CAISDLGRSQGTGELFF. The CDR3 coding sequence is TGTGCCATCAGTGATCTGGGCCGGAGTCAGGGGACCGGGGAGCTGTTTTTT.

This clonotype was seen a handful of times. The gene calls are TRBV27 and TRBJ1-2; D unclear. V lost 6 bases, J lost 3 bases, and 11 bases lay in between. This CDR3 is 13 amino acids long. CDR1 and CDR2 (germline): MNHEY, SMNVEV (reference sequence). CDR3 DNA sequence: TGTGCCAGCAGCCCGCGAAGTTACTATGGCTACACCTTC. Its translation: CASSPRSYYGYTF.

This clonotype was counted at least ten times. This chain links TRBV20-1 with TRBJ1-6, with D possibly matching TRBD1 (6 bases). Germline V gives CDR1 DFQATT, CDR2 SNEGSKA (reference sequence). This CDR3 contains 16 residues. Trimming took 5 bases from V and 8 from J, leaving 22 bases between them. The CDR3 loop is CSARSGGGSWDSPLHF. The CDR3 DNA reads as TGCAGTGCTCGTTCTGGAGGGGGATCTTGGGATTCACCCCTCCACTTT.

The sample holds a few counts of this clonotype. This chain joins TRBV6-1 and TRBJ1-5, with 8 positions matching TRBD1. J was trimmed by 0 bases and V by 5 bases; bases with no gene match: 9. The CDR3 extends over 17 amino acids. Germline V gene sequence: CDR1 MNHNS, CDR2 SASEGT. CDR3 protein: CASSPRDRTYSNQPQHF. CDR3 nucleotide sequence: TGTGCCAGCAGTCCCCGGGACAGGACCTATAGCAATCAGCCCCAGCATTTT.